The rows below give T cell receptor beta chains drawn from one sample of a study of Ad26.COV2.S vaccination and SARS-CoV-2 variants. The assay was immunoSEQ multiplex PCR, and TCRdb's table has in-frame clones only and misses some. The data hold approximately 240,000 clones, with 85% to 90% observed a single time. The sequencing used peripheral blood, collected in a trial of Ad26.COV2.S vaccine versus placebo. The receptor source for this set is a person between 18 and 65 years old who received the Ad26.COV2.S COVID-19 vaccine or a placebo. Each CDR3 is given with its conserved first and last residue. Each record gives: V gene, CDR3 protein.

v_call: TRBV3-1/TRBV3-2
cdr3_aa: CASSTGASYEQYF

v_call: TRBV6-1
cdr3_aa: CASSEGSAEQYF

v_call: TRBV2
cdr3_aa: CASRPVGGSFEQYF

v_call: TRBV5-4
cdr3_aa: CASSLEGSYEQYF

v_call: TRBV4-3
cdr3_aa: CASSQDRVSYEQYF

v_call: TRBV18
cdr3_aa: CASSPGLLTGELFF

v_call: TRBV7-7
cdr3_aa: CASSRGGSPLHF

v_call: TRBV5-4
cdr3_aa: CASSLGEAYEQYF

v_call: TRBV19
cdr3_aa: CASSTSGTGGEKLFF

v_call: TRBV28
cdr3_aa: CASSGVAETQYF

v_call: TRBV5-1
cdr3_aa: CASSMGLAYGTDTQYF

v_call: TRBV5-5
cdr3_aa: CASSSAGAQYF

v_call: TRBV24-1
cdr3_aa: CATSDLYNEQFF

v_call: TRBV6-6
cdr3_aa: CASSTGLAGGTLSSYNEQFF

v_call: TRBV6-6
cdr3_aa: CASSYGRGSQPQHF

v_call: TRBV4-3
cdr3_aa: CASSQGQVSSGNTIYF

v_call: TRBV7-8
cdr3_aa: CASSLSDSYEQYF

v_call: TRBV19
cdr3_aa: CASIGRETQYF

v_call: TRBV13
cdr3_aa: CASSPWTSGEHKNIQYF

v_call: TRBV7-9
cdr3_aa: CASSVTGNEQYF

v_call: TRBV29-1
cdr3_aa: CSVGTSWISYEQYF

v_call: TRBV30
cdr3_aa: CAWSRDFQETQYF

v_call: TRBV5-1
cdr3_aa: CASSLRLNTEAFF

v_call: TRBV5-1
cdr3_aa: CASSPKGPGNTEAFF

v_call: TRBV2
cdr3_aa: CASLAGGIDTQYF

v_call: TRBV7-8
cdr3_aa: CASSLGQGTGNTIYF

v_call: TRBV15
cdr3_aa: CATSRGGRGPMGKDNEQFF

v_call: TRBV11-1
cdr3_aa: CASSLGDRAETQYF